This paragraph reports one T cell receptor beta chain. Original handling: Nucleated cell counts were estimated from reference gene primer amplification. Only in-frame clones appear in the TCRdb table, and some are missing; sequencing was by immunoSEQ multiplex PCR. V and J calls and clone size are those listed in that table; D and trimming were worked out from the DNA. The table includes approximately 270,000 clones, approximately 85% detected once. These data originate in a study of blood T cell repertoires in COVID-19. This CDR3 is 13 amino acids long. The germline gives CDR1 SGHRS, CDR2 YFSETQ. The germline V and J ends were trimmed by 7 bases and 4 bases, with 12 bases remaining between them.

The rearrangement uses TRBV5-1 and TRBJ1-3, with D unclear. The sample consisted of peripheral blood. The sequence was collected from a woman in her seventies with acute or convalescent COVID-19. The CDR3 bases are TGCGCCAGCTCTGGCAGCGACGGAAACACCATATATTTT. Its protein product is CASSGSDGNTIYF.